This is a list of T cell receptor beta chains from one sample in a study of OX40 agonist ivuxolimab in advanced cancers. Only in-frame clones appear in the TCRdb table, and some are missing; sequencing was by immunoSEQ multiplex PCR. This sample has roughly 66,000 clones, with approximately 82% found just once. The material sequenced was CD4+ or CD8+ T cells sorted from blood, taken in a trial of the OX40 agonist ivuxolimab. Receptors originate from an adult with an advanced solid tumor such as melanoma, head and neck, liver or kidney cancer. Both conserved end residues are part of each CDR3. Fields, in order: clone size, D gene, J gene, V gene, CDR3 protein, CDR3 DNA. The D gene is left open where the match is weak. Only part of the rows carry a size: once, few, many, or a class if the clone is expanded.

size: NA
D: NA
J: TRBJ2-5
V: TRBV5-6
CDR3: CASSLWGETQETQYF
DNA: TGTGCCAGCAGCTTGTGGGGGGAGACCCAAGAGACCCAGTACTTC

size: NA
D: NA
J: TRBJ2-1
V: TRBV19
CDR3: CASSSTGTTLREQFF
DNA: TGTGCCAGTAGTAGTACCGGGACAACTCTCCGTGAGCAGTTCTTC

size: NA
D: NA
J: TRBJ1-1
V: TRBV30
CDR3: CAWSLPGAFF
DNA: TGTGCCTGGAGTTTGCCTGGAGCTTTCTTT

size: NA
D: NA
J: TRBJ2-3
V: TRBV2
CDR3: CASSASLPTQYF
DNA: TGTGCCAGCAGTGCTAGTCTCCCTACGCAGTATTTT

size: NA
D: NA
J: TRBJ1-1
V: TRBV19
CDR3: CASSSFRVGKAEAFF
DNA: TGTGCCAGTAGTAGCTTCAGGGTGGGCAAGGCTGAAGCTTTCTTT

size: NA
D: NA
J: TRBJ1-1
V: TRBV7-8
CDR3: CASSLVGGDTEAFF
DNA: TGTGCCAGCAGCTTAGTCGGGGGGGATACTGAAGCTTTCTTT

size: NA
D: NA
J: TRBJ2-3
V: TRBV9
CDR3: CASSVDKLDTQYF
DNA: TGTGCCAGCAGCGTAGATAAATTAGATACGCAGTATTTT

size: NA
D: NA
J: TRBJ2-1
V: TRBV19
CDR3: CASSPATRYNEQFF
DNA: TGTGCCAGTAGTCCCGCGACACGCTACAATGAGCAGTTCTTC

size: NA
D: TRBD1
J: TRBJ1-2
V: TRBV7-9
CDR3: CASSQQGAKIDTF
DNA: TGTGCCAGCAGCCAACAGGGGGCGAAGATCGACACCTTC

size: NA
D: TRBD1
J: TRBJ1-3
V: TRBV5-4
CDR3: CASRVQGNLAIYSGNTIYF
DNA: TGTGCCAGCAGGGTACAGGGGAATCTAGCTATATACTCTGGAAACACCATATATTTT

size: NA
D: NA
J: TRBJ1-2
V: TRBV27
CDR3: CASSPRRGQSYGYTF
DNA: TGTGCCAGCAGCCCCAGGCGTGGACAATCCTATGGCTACACCTTC

size: NA
D: NA
J: TRBJ2-2
V: TRBV7-7
CDR3: CASSYLLDTGELFF
DNA: TGTGCCAGCAGCTACCTCCTAGACACCGGGGAGCTGTTTTTT

size: NA
D: NA
J: TRBJ2-5
V: TRBV5-1
CDR3: CASSLGLAQETQYF
DNA: TGCGCCAGCAGCTTGGGGCTAGCACAAGAGACCCAGTACTTC

size: few
D: NA
J: TRBJ1-1
V: TRBV7-8
CDR3: CASSFHEAEAFF
DNA: TGTGCCAGCAGTTTCCACGAAGCTGAAGCTTTCTTT

size: NA
D: NA
J: TRBJ2-1
V: TRBV9
CDR3: CASSPITRDEQFF
DNA: TGTGCCAGCAGCCCCATAACCCGGGATGAGCAGTTCTTC

size: NA
D: TRBD1
J: TRBJ1-6
V: TRBV7-2
CDR3: CASSLGTGLSNSPLHF
DNA: TGTGCCAGCAGCTTAGGGACAGGGCTCTCTAATTCACCCCTCCACTTT

size: NA
D: TRBD1
J: TRBJ1-2
V: TRBV28
CDR3: CASSTDPTGGGYGYTF
DNA: TGTGCCAGCAGTACGGACCCGACAGGGGGCGGCTATGGCTACACCTTC

size: NA
D: NA
J: TRBJ1-1
V: TRBV21-1
CDR3: CASSKGGGRTEAFF
DNA: TGTGCCAGCAGCAAAGGTGGAGGGAGGACTGAAGCTTTCTTT

size: NA
D: TRBD1
J: TRBJ1-1
V: TRBV7-9
CDR3: CASNRQGSNTEAFF
DNA: TGTGCCAGCAACCGACAGGGTTCGAACACTGAAGCTTTCTTT

size: NA
D: TRBD1
J: TRBJ2-6
V: TRBV28
CDR3: CASRGQSSSGANVLTF
DNA: TGTGCCAGCAGGGGACAGTCGAGCTCTGGGGCCAACGTCCTGACTTTC

size: NA
D: NA
J: TRBJ2-3
V: TRBV7-2
CDR3: CASSPQPGDTQYF
DNA: TGTGCCAGCAGCCCCCAGCCCGGAGATACGCAGTATTTT

size: NA
D: NA
J: TRBJ2-3
V: TRBV18
CDR3: CASAGRQSSTDTQYF
DNA: TGTGCCAGCGCAGGGAGGCAGTCTAGCACAGATACGCAGTATTTT

size: NA
D: NA
J: TRBJ1-5
V: TRBV5-8
CDR3: CASSSRGNQPQHF
DNA: TGTGCCAGCAGCTCCAGAGGCAATCAGCCCCAGCATTTT

size: NA
D: TRBD2
J: TRBJ2-3
V: TRBV9
CDR3: CASSRLAGGGDTQYF
DNA: TGTGCCAGCAGCCGACTAGCGGGAGGGGGGGATACGCAGTATTTT

size: few
D: NA
J: TRBJ2-3
V: TRBV2
CDR3: CASSEQGPEFYTQYF
DNA: TGTGCCAGCAGTGAACAGGGGCCCGAATTTTATACGCAGTATTTT

size: NA
D: TRBD1
J: TRBJ1-6
V: TRBV9
CDR3: CASSRTGGNSPLHF
DNA: TGTGCCAGCAGCAGGACAGGGGGCAATTCACCCCTCCACTTT

size: NA
D: TRBD1
J: TRBJ1-2
V: TRBV28
CDR3: CASTLGATGRDGYTF
DNA: TGTGCCAGCACCCTGGGGGCGACAGGGCGAGATGGCTACACCTTC

size: NA
D: NA
J: TRBJ2-5
V: TRBV7-6
CDR3: CASSLVRGWLAKKETQYF
DNA: TGTGCCAGCAGCTTAGTAAGGGGGTGGCTAGCCAAAAAAGAGACCCAGTACTTC

size: few
D: TRBD2
J: TRBJ2-1
V: TRBV5-1
CDR3: CASSGGLAGSSYNEQFF
DNA: TGCGCCAGCAGCGGGGGACTAGCGGGTAGCTCCTACAATGAGCAGTTCTTC

size: NA
D: TRBD1
J: TRBJ2-3
V: TRBV6-5
CDR3: CASSYETGQGPDTQYF
DNA: TGTGCCAGCAGTTACGAGACGGGACAGGGCCCAGATACGCAGTATTTT

size: once
D: NA
J: TRBJ2-2
V: TRBV14
CDR3: CASSQDLAGVTGELFF
DNA: TGTGCCAGCAGCCAAGATTTAGCAGGGGTCACCGGGGAGCTGTTTTTT

size: few
D: NA
J: TRBJ1-1
V: TRBV11-2
CDR3: CASSFTNTEAFF
DNA: TGTGCCAGCAGCTTCACAAACACTGAAGCTTTCTTT

size: NA
D: TRBD1
J: TRBJ2-5
V: TRBV6-6
CDR3: CASSYRGQGYQETQYF
DNA: TGTGCCAGCAGTTACCGGGGACAGGGATACCAAGAGACCCAGTACTTC

size: NA
D: TRBD1
J: TRBJ1-1
V: TRBV5-1
CDR3: CASYPGGERNTEAFF
DNA: TGCGCCAGCTACCCAGGGGGGGAACGGAACACTGAAGCTTTCTTT

size: NA
D: NA
J: TRBJ1-2
V: TRBV5-4
CDR3: CASSLNVAGHYGYTF
DNA: TGTGCCAGCAGCTTGAATGTCGCGGGACACTATGGCTACACCTTC

size: NA
D: NA
J: TRBJ2-2
V: TRBV30
CDR3: CAGIYGGELFF
DNA: TGTGCGGGTATATATGGCGGGGAGCTGTTTTTT

size: few
D: NA
J: TRBJ1-2
V: TRBV5-1
CDR3: CASSQGRTEGGYTF
DNA: TGCGCCAGCAGCCAGGGAAGGACCGAAGGGGGCTACACCTTC

size: NA
D: NA
J: TRBJ1-3
V: TRBV18
CDR3: CASSPPLGGNTIYF
DNA: TGTGCCAGCTCACCACCCCTGGGAGGAAACACCATATATTTT

size: NA
D: TRBD2
J: TRBJ2-7
V: TRBV19
CDR3: CASSRLAGRYEQYF
DNA: TGTGCCAGTAGCAGACTAGCGGGTCGCTACGAGCAGTACTTC

size: NA
D: NA
J: TRBJ1-1
V: TRBV5-1
CDR3: CASSGSDRQAFF
DNA: TGCGCCAGCAGCGGCTCGGACAGACAAGCTTTCTTT

size: NA
D: TRBD1
J: TRBJ1-1
V: TRBV7-8
CDR3: CASSSGQGDTEAFF
DNA: TGTGCCAGCAGCTCGGGACAGGGGGACACTGAAGCTTTCTTT

size: NA
D: TRBD2
J: TRBJ2-4
V: TRBV4-1
CDR3: CASSSTGGGLAKNIQYF
DNA: TGCGCCAGCAGCTCTACGGGGGGGGGCCTAGCCAAAAACATTCAGTACTTC

size: NA
D: NA
J: TRBJ2-5
V: TRBV30
CDR3: CAWRWPKSGETQYF
DNA: TGTGCCTGGAGGTGGCCGAAGAGCGGGGAGACCCAGTACTTC

size: NA
D: NA
J: TRBJ1-1
V: TRBV5-1
CDR3: CASSLGTSNTEAFF
DNA: TGCGCCAGCAGCCTGGGGACATCGAACACTGAAGCTTTCTTT

size: NA
D: TRBD1
J: TRBJ2-5
V: TRBV7-9
CDR3: CASSLETGTERETQYF
DNA: TGTGCCAGCAGCTTAGAAACGGGGACAGAGAGAGAGACCCAGTACTTC

size: NA
D: NA
J: TRBJ2-6
V: TRBV4-1
CDR3: CASRALGANVLTF
DNA: TGCGCCAGCAGAGCTCTTGGGGCCAACGTCCTGACTTTC

size: NA
D: TRBD2
J: TRBJ2-2
V: TRBV5-1
CDR3: CASSLAPLAGDHTGELFF
DNA: TGCGCCAGCAGCTTGGCCCCCCTAGCGGGGGACCACACCGGGGAGCTGTTTTTT

size: NA
D: TRBD1
J: TRBJ1-5
V: TRBV15
CDR3: CATSRALDRDEQPQHF
DNA: TGTGCCACCAGCAGGGCCTTGGACAGGGATGAACAGCCCCAGCATTTT

size: NA
D: NA
J: TRBJ1-1
V: TRBV23-1
CDR3: CASSQSGETGMNTEAFF
DNA: TGCGCCAGCAGTCAATCCGGGGAGACAGGAATGAACACTGAAGCTTTCTTT

size: NA
D: NA
J: TRBJ1-3
V: TRBV18
CDR3: CASSPQSSISGNTIYF
DNA: TGTGCCAGCTCACCCCAGTCCAGTATCTCTGGAAACACCATATATTTT

size: NA
D: TRBD1
J: TRBJ1-1
V: TRBV5-1
CDR3: CASSLQGSNTEAFF
DNA: TGCGCCAGCAGCTTACAGGGGTCAAACACTGAAGCTTTCTTT

size: few
D: NA
J: TRBJ1-2
V: TRBV2
CDR3: CASSEGQQSSEYF
DNA: TGTGCCAGCAGTGAAGGACAGCAGTCCTCCGAGTACTTC

size: NA
D: NA
J: TRBJ1-1
V: TRBV7-9
CDR3: CASSRDQAGKAFF
DNA: TGTGCCAGCAGCCGTGATCAAGCCGGAAAAGCTTTCTTT

size: NA
D: TRBD2
J: TRBJ2-5
V: TRBV12-5
CDR3: CASAPPWGGEETQYF
DNA: TGTGCTAGTGCTCCCCCCTGGGGGGGTGAAGAGACCCAGTACTTC

size: NA
D: TRBD2
J: TRBJ2-5
V: TRBV7-9
CDR3: CASSLRGLAQETQYF
DNA: TGTGCCAGCAGCTTACGGGGACTAGCCCAAGAGACCCAGTACTTC

size: NA
D: NA
J: TRBJ1-3
V: TRBV11-2
CDR3: CASSVRTAGAGNTIYF
DNA: TGTGCCAGCAGCGTACGGACAGCGGGGGCTGGAAACACCATATATTTT

size: NA
D: TRBD2
J: TRBJ2-3
V: TRBV6-1
CDR3: CASTGRGTDTQYF
DNA: TGTGCCAGCACGGGGAGGGGCACAGATACGCAGTATTTT

size: NA
D: TRBD2
J: TRBJ2-7
V: TRBV7-2
CDR3: CASSLASSGPYEQYF
DNA: TGTGCCAGCAGCTTAGCTTCTAGCGGGCCCTACGAGCAGTACTTC

size: NA
D: NA
J: TRBJ2-7
V: TRBV5-1
CDR3: CASSLGVTGGSYEQYF
DNA: TGCGCCAGCAGCTTGGGAGTAACAGGCGGATCCTACGAGCAGTACTTC